The rows below give T cell receptor beta chains drawn from one sample of a study of PD-1 and CTLA-4 blockade in melanoma. Sequenced by immunoSEQ multiplex PCR; TCRdb stores in-frame clones only, minus some. The repertoire holds 9,000 to 13,000 clones, approximately 85% seen once, with 30% to 35% in the top ten. Sequencing used CD8+ T cells from peripheral blood, obtained from a patient given anti-PD-1 treatment. These receptors were taken from a human donor with melanoma. Both conserved end residues are part of each CDR3. Each record gives: J gene, D gene, V gene, clone size, CDR3 protein, CDR3 DNA. A D gene is named only where the DNA matches it firmly. Some rows have no size entry. The others give once, few or many, or a class for an expanded clone.

TRBJ2-1 | - | TRBV30 | - | CARTQEWGDEQFF | TGTGCCCGAACCCAGGAGTGGGGGGATGAGCAGTTCTTC
TRBJ2-5 | TRBD2 | TRBV19 | - | CASSTRLAGGETQYF | TGTGCCAGTAGTACGCGCTTGGCGGGAGGAGAGACCCAGTACTTC
TRBJ1-4 | - | TRBV12-3/TRBV12-4 | - | CASSKNEKLFF | TGTGCCAGCAGTAAAAACGAAAAACTGTTTTTT
TRBJ2-1 | TRBD2 | TRBV7-9 | once | CASSGPRTSYEQFF | TGTGCCAGCAGCGGCCCCCGGACTAGCTATGAGCAGTTCTTC
TRBJ2-7 | TRBD2 | TRBV27 | medium-sized | CASSFIGGRIYEQYF | TGTGCCAGCAGTTTTATAGGCGGGAGGATCTACGAGCAGTACTTC
TRBJ2-3 | TRBD1 | TRBV5-5 | - | CASSRGGPTLTDTQYF | TGTGCCAGCAGCAGAGGGGGCCCGACACTCACAGATACGCAGTATTTT
TRBJ2-1 | TRBD1 | TRBV7-9 | - | CASQRGLDEQFF | TGTGCCAGCCAAAGGGGGCTCGATGAGCAGTTCTTC
TRBJ2-5 | - | TRBV6-6 | - | CASSPPGQLYQETQYF | TGTGCCAGCAGTCCTCCGGGACAACTGTATCAAGAGACCCAGTACTTC
TRBJ2-5 | - | TRBV11-2 | - | CASSLALPGSGETQYF | TGTGCCAGCAGCTTAGCCCTCCCAGGGTCGGGGGAGACCCAGTACTTC
TRBJ1-2 | - | TRBV6-5 | few | CASSYPPPGRAGYTF | TGTGCCAGCAGTTACCCCCCGCCAGGGAGAGCTGGCTACACCTTC
TRBJ2-1 | - | TRBV4-1 | - | CASSQDRSSYNEQFF | TGCGCCAGCAGCCAAGATCGGAGCTCCTACAATGAGCAGTTCTTC
TRBJ2-1 | TRBD2 | TRBV29-1 | - | CSVYGLAGINEQFF | TGCAGCGTTTACGGACTAGCGGGAATTAATGAGCAGTTCTTC
TRBJ1-1 | TRBD1 | TRBV6-1 | - | CASSSNRGDTEAFF | TGTGCCAGCAGTTCCAACAGGGGAGACACTGAAGCTTTCTTT
TRBJ1-1 | TRBD1 | TRBV7-9 | - | CASTPAGGTEAFF | TGTGCCAGCACCCCGGCAGGGGGGACTGAAGCTTTCTTT
TRBJ1-2 | - | TRBV4-1 | - | CASSQARVRDGYTF | TGCGCCAGCAGCCAAGCCCGCGTACGGGATGGCTACACCTTC
TRBJ2-2 | - | TRBV24-1 | - | CATSDFTQGDTGELFF | TGTGCCACCAGTGATTTCACGCAGGGCGATACCGGGGAGCTGTTTTTT
TRBJ1-5 | - | TRBV24-1 | - | CATSDPQSNQPQHF | TGTGCCACCAGTGACCCACAAAGCAATCAGCCCCAGCATTTT
TRBJ2-1 | TRBD1 | TRBV4-2 | - | CASSQGQGEYNEQFF | TGTGCCAGCAGCCAAGGTCAGGGGGAATACAATGAGCAGTTCTTC
TRBJ2-3 | TRBD2 | TRBV6-5 | - | CASSLGLAGTDTQYF | TGTGCCAGCAGCCTAGGACTAGCGGGGACAGATACGCAGTATTTT
TRBJ2-3 | - | TRBV27 | - | CASSLGLTDTQYF | TGTGCCAGCAGTTTGGGCCTAACAGATACGCAGTATTTT
TRBJ2-5 | - | TRBV27 | - | CASSRGETQYF | TGTGCCAGCAGTCGGGGCGAGACCCAGTACTTC
TRBJ2-7 | TRBD2 | TRBV11-2 | once | CASSLTSGTPGPYEQYF | TGTGCCAGCAGCTTAACTAGCGGGACACCAGGCCCCTACGAGCAGTACTTC
TRBJ2-7 | - | TRBV5-1 | - | CASSFLPVEQYF | TGCGCCAGCAGCTTTTTACCGGTCGAGCAGTACTTC
TRBJ1-1 | - | TRBV10-2 | few | CASSAAEGNTEAFF | TGCGCCAGCAGTGCAGCAGAGGGGAACACTGAAGCTTTCTTT
TRBJ1-1 | - | TRBV4-3 | few | CASSQVKGRNTEAFF | TGCGCCAGCAGCCAAGTGAAGGGCAGGAACACTGAAGCTTTCTTT
TRBJ1-1 | - | TRBV7-2 | - | CASSLGMNTEAFF | TGTGCCAGCAGCTTAGGGATGAACACTGAAGCTTTCTTT
TRBJ1-5 | - | TRBV5-5 | once | CASSLANSNQPQHF | TGTGCCAGCAGCTTGGCCAATAGCAATCAGCCCCAGCATTTT
TRBJ2-5 | TRBD1 | TRBV7-9 | - | CATQGEIQETQYF | TGTGCCACCCAGGGGGAAATCCAAGAGACCCAGTACTTC
TRBJ1-1 | - | TRBV10-2 | - | CASSVGAEAFF | TGCGCCAGCAGTGTTGGGGCGGAAGCTTTCTTT
TRBJ2-5 | TRBD2 | TRBV9 | once | CASSVEPPGREETQYF | TGTGCCAGCAGCGTAGAACCCCCCGGGAGGGAAGAGACCCAGTACTTC
TRBJ2-2 | TRBD2 | TRBV5-6 | medium-sized | CASSSLGGIGTGELFF | TGTGCCAGCAGCTCGCTGGGGGGGATAGGCACCGGGGAGCTGTTTTTT
TRBJ2-5 | - | TRBV6-1 | - | CASSDLGSYSQYF | TGTGCCAGCAGTGACCTCGGGAGTTATTCCCAGTACTTC
TRBJ2-1 | - | TRBV30 | - | CAWSPGAGYEQFF | TGTGCCTGGAGTCCAGGGGCAGGGTATGAGCAGTTCTTC
TRBJ2-3 | - | TRBV11-2 | - | CASSDSTDTQYF | TGTGCCAGCAGCGATAGCACAGATACGCAGTATTTT
TRBJ1-6 | - | TRBV30 | - | CAWSDREDSPLHF | TGTGCCTGGAGTGACAGGGAGGATTCACCCCTCCACTTT
TRBJ1-5 | - | TRBV27 | - | CASSQDATWGYQPQHF | TGTGCCAGCAGTCAAGACGCCACATGGGGGTATCAGCCCCAGCATTTT
TRBJ2-1 | - | TRBV2 | - | CASSEEVSHNEQFF | TGTGCCAGCAGTGAAGAGGTCTCCCACAATGAGCAGTTCTTC
TRBJ2-6 | - | TRBV5-6 | - | CASSLGDSGANVLTF | TGTGCCAGCAGCTTGGGCGACTCTGGGGCCAACGTCCTGACTTTC
TRBJ2-5 | - | TRBV5-1 | - | CASSLETLYQETQYF | TGCGCCAGCAGCTTGGAAACTCTGTACCAAGAGACCCAGTACTTC
TRBJ2-7 | - | TRBV11-3 | - | CASSLVGSGYEQYF | TGTGCCAGCAGCTTGGTGGGTAGCGGCTACGAGCAGTACTTC
TRBJ2-1 | - | TRBV5-8 | - | CASSLDGVGAEQFF | TGTGCCAGCAGCTTGGATGGTGTAGGGGCTGAGCAGTTCTTC
TRBJ1-4 | - | TRBV3-1/TRBV3-2 | once | CASSPGLGLDKLFF | TGTGCCAGCAGCCCCGGACTAGGGTTGGACAAACTGTTTTTT
TRBJ2-7 | TRBD1 | TRBV7-8 | once | CASSLFQGAYEQYF | TGTGCCAGCAGCTTATTTCAGGGGGCCTACGAGCAGTACTTC
TRBJ2-7 | TRBD2 | TRBV3-1/TRBV3-2 | - | CASSQVRPKTSGGNSSYEQYF | TGTGCCAGCAGCCAAGTTCGCCCTAAGACTAGCGGGGGGAATAGCTCCTACGAGCAGTACTTC
TRBJ2-5 | TRBD1 | TRBV27 | - | CARWDRGEETQYF | TGTGCCAGGTGGGACAGGGGGGAAGAGACCCAGTACTTC
TRBJ1-6 | TRBD1 | TRBV5-4 | - | CASRLWDSYNSPLHF | TGTGCCAGCAGGTTGTGGGACAGCTATAATTCACCCCTCCACTTT
TRBJ1-5 | - | TRBV6-2/TRBV6-3 | few | CASSYPDGIDQPQHF | TGTGCCAGCAGTTACCCTGACGGTATCGATCAGCCCCAGCATTTT
TRBJ2-7 | - | TRBV4-3 | - | CASSHQRSSSYEQYF | TGCGCCAGCAGCCATCAGAGGAGTTCTTCCTACGAGCAGTACTTC
TRBJ1-1 | TRBD1 | TRBV5-1 | - | CASSSKTGVNTEAFF | TGCGCCAGCAGCTCCAAGACAGGGGTGAACACTGAAGCTTTCTTT
TRBJ2-1 | TRBD2 | TRBV9 | - | CASSDPLGGAPLYNEQFF | TGTGCCAGCAGCGACCCCCTCGGGGGGGCCCCGCTTTACAATGAGCAGTTCTTC